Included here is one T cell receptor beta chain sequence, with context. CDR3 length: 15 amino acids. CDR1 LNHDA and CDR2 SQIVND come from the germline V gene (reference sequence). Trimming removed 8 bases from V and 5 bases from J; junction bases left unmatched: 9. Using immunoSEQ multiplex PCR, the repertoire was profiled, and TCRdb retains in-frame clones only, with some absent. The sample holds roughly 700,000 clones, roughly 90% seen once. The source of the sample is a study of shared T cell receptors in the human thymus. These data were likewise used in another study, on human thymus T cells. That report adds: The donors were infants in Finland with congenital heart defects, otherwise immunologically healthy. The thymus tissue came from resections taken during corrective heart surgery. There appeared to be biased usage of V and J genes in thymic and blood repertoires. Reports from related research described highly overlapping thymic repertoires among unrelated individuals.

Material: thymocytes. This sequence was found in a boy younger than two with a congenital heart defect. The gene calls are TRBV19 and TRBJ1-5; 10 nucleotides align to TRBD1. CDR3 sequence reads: CASDPGQGWDQPQHF. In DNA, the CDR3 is TGTGCCAGTGACCCGGGACAGGGGTGGGATCAGCCCCAGCATTTT.